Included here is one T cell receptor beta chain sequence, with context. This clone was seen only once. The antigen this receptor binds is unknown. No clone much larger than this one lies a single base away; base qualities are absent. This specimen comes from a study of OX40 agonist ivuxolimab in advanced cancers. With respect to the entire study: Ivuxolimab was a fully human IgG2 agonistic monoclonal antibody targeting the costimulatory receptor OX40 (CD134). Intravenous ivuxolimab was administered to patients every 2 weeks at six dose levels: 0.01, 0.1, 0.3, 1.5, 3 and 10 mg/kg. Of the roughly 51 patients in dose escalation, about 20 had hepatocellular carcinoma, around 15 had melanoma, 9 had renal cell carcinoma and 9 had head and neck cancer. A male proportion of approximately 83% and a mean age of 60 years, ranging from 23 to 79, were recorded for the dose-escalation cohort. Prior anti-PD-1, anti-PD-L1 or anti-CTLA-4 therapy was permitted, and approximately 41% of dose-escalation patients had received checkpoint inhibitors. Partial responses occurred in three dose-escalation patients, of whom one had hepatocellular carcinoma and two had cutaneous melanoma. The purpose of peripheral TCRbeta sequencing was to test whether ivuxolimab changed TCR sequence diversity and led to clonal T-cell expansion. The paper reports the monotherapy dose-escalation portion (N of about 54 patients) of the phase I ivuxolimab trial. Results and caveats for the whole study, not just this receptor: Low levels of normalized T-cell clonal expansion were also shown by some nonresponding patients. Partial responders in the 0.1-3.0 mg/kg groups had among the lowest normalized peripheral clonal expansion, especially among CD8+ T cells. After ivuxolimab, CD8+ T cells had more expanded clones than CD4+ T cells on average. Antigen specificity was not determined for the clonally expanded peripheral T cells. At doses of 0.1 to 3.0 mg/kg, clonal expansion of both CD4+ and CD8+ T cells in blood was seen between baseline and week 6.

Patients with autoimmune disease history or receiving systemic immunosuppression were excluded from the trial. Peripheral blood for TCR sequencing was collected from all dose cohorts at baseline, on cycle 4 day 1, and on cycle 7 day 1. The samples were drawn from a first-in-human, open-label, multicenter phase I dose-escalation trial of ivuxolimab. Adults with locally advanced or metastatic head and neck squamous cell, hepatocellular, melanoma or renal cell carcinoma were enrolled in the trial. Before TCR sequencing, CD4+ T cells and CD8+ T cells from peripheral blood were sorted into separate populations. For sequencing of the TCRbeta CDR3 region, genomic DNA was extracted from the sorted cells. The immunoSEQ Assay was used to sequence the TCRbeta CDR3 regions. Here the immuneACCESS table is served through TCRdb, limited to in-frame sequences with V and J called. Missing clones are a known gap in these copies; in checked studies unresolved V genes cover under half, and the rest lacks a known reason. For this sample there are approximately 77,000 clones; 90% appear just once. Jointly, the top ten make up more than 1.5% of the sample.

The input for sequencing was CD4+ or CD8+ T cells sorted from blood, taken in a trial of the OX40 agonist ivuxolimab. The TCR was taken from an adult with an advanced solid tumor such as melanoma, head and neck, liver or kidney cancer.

The sequence in DNA is TGTGCCAGCAGCCTCGAGACAGGAAACACCATATATTTT. Its translation is CASSLETGNTIYF. The rearrangement joined TRBV7-2 to TRBJ1-3; the D segment cannot be called with confidence. The CDR3 goes from the cysteine to the phenylalanine over 13 residues. Only the CDR3 region is kept as DNA, spanning 39 bases read in frame from base 1. CDR1 and CDR2 are read off the germline V gene as SGHTA and FQGNSA. At the junction V is shortened by 5 bases and J by 4 bases, with 9 bases in between.